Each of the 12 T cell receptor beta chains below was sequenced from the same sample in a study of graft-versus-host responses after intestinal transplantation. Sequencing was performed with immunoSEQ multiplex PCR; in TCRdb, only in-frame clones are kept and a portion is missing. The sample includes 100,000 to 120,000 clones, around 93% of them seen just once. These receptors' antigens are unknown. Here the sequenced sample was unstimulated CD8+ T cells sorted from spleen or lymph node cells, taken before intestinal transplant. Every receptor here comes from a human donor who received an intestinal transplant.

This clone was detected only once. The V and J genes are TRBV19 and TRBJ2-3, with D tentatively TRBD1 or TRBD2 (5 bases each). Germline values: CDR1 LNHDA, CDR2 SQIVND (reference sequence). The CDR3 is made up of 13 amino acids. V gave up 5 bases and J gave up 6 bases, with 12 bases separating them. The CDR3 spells CASSVGTKDTQYF. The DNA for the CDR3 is TGTGCCAGTAGTGTAGGGACGAAGGATACGCAGTATTTT. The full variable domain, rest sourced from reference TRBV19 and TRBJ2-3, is DGGITQSPKYLFRKEGQNVTLSCEQNLNHDAMYWYRQDPGQGLRLIYYSQIVNDFQKGDIAEGYSVSREKKESFPLTVTSAQKNPTAFYLCASSVGTKDTQYFGPGTRLTVL.

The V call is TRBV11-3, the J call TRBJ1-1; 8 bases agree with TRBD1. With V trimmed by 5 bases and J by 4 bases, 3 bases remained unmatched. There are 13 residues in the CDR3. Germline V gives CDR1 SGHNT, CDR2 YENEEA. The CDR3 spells CASSQGTGTEAFF. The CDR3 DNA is TGTGCCAGCAGCCAAGGGACAGGCACTGAAGCTTTCTTT.

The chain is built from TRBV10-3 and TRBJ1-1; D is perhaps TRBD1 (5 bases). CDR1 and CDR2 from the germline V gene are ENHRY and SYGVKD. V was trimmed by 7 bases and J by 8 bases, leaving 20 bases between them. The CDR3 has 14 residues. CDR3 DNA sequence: TGTGCCATCACCCCGGACATCGGAGGACGGGAAGCTTTCTTT. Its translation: CAITPDIGGREAFF.

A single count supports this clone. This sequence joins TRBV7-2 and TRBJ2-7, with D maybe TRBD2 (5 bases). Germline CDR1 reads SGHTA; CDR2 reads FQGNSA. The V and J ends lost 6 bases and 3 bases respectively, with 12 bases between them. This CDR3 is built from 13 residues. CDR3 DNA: TGTGCCAGCAGTTCGGGGTGGGACTACGAGCAGTACTTC. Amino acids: CASSSGWDYEQYF.

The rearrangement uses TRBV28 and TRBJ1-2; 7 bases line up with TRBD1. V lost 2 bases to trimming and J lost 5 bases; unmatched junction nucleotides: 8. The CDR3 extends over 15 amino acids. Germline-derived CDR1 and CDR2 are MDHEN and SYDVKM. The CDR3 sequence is CASSLTPTGSYGYTF. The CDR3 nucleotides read TGTGCCAGCAGTTTAACCCCGACAGGGAGTTATGGCTACACCTTC.

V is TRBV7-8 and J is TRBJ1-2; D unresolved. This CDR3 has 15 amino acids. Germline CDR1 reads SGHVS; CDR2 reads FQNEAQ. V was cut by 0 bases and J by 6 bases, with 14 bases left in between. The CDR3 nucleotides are TGTGCCAGCAGCTTAGCGGGCGGAGCTCTCCATGGCTACACCTTC. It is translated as CASSLAGGALHGYTF.

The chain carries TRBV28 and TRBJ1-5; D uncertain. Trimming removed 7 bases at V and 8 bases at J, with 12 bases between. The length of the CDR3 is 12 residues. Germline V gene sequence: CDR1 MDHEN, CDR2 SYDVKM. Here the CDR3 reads CASNLKGKPQHF. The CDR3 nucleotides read TGTGCCAGCAATCTTAAGGGAAAGCCCCAGCATTTT.

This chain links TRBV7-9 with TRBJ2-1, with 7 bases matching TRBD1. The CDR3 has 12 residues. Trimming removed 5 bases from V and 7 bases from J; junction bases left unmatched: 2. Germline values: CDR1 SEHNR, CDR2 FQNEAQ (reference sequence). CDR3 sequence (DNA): TGTGCCAGCAGCCGGACAGGTAATGAGCAGTTCTTC. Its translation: CASSRTGNEQFF.

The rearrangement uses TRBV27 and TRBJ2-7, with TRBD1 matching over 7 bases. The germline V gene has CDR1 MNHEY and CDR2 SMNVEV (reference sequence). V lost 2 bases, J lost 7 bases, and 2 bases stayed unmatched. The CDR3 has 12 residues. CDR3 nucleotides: TGTGCCAGCAGTTTAGGCAGGGGGGAGCAGTACTTC. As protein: CASSLGRGEQYF.

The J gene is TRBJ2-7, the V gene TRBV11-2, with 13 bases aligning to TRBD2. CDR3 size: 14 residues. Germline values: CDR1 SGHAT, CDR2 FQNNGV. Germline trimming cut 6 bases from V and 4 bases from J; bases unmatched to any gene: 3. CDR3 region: CASSWGLAGYEQYF. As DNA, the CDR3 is TGTGCCAGCAGTTGGGGACTAGCGGGATACGAGCAGTACTTC.

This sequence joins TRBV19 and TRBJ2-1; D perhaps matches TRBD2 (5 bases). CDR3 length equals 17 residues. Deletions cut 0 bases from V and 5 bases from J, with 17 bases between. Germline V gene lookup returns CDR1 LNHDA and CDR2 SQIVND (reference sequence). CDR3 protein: CASSIDRYTRADNEQFF. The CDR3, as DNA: TGTGCCAGTAGTATAGATCGATATACTAGGGCGGACAATGAGCAGTTCTTC. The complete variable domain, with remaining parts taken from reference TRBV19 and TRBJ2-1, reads DGGITQSPKYLFRKEGQNVTLSCEQNLNHDAMYWYRQDPGQGLRLIYYSQIVNDFQKGDIAEGYSVSREKKESFPLTVTSAQKNPTAFYLCASSIDRYTRADNEQFFGPGTRLTVL.

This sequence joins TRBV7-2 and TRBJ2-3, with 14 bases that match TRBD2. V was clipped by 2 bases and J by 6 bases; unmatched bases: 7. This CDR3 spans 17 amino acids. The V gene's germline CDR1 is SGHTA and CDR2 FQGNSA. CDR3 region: CASSLIGTSGSMDTQYF. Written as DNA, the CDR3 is TGTGCCAGCAGCTTAATCGGGACTAGCGGGAGCATGGATACGCAGTATTTT.